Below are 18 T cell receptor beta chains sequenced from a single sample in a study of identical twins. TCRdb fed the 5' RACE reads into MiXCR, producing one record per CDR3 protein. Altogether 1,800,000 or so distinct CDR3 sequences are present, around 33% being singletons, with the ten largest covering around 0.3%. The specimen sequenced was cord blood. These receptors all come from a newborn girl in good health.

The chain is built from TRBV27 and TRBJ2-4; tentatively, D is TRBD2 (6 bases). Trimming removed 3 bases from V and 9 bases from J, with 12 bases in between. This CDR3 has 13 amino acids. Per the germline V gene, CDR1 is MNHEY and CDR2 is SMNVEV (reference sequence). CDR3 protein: CASSLGEVGIQYF. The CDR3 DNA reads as TGTGCCAGCAGTTTGGGGGAGGTCGGCATTCAGTACTTC.

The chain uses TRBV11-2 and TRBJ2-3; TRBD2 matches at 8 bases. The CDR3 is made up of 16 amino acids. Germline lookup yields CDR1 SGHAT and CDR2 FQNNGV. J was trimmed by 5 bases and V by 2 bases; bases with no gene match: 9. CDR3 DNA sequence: TGTGCCAGCAGCTTATCCGCCGGGGGGGCCGGAGATACGCAGTATTTT. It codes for CASSLSAGGAGDTQYF.

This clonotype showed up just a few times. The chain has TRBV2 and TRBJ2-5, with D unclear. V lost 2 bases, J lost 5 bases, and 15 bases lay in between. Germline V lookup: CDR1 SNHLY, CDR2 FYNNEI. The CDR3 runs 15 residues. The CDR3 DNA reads TGTGCCAGCAGTGAACGGTACAGATCCTGGGAGACCCAGTACTTC. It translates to CASSERYRSWETQYF.

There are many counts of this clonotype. CDR3 sequence reads: CSARDPEAKNIQYF. The CDR3 DNA is TGCAGTGCTAGAGACCCTGAAGCCAAAAACATTCAGTACTTC. The rearrangement links TRBV20-1 to TRBJ2-4, with D unclear. Trimming stripped 0 bases from V and 0 bases from J, with 6 bases between. The CDR3 spans 14 residues. Germline V gene lookup returns CDR1 DFQATT and CDR2 SNEGSKA (reference sequence).

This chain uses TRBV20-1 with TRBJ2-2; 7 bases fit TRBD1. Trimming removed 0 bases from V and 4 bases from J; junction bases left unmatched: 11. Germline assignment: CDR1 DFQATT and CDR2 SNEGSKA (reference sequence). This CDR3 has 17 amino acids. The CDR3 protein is CSARDRGRQLSTGELFF. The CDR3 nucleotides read TGCAGTGCTAGAGATAGGGGGCGGCAGCTTAGCACCGGGGAGCTGTTTTTT.

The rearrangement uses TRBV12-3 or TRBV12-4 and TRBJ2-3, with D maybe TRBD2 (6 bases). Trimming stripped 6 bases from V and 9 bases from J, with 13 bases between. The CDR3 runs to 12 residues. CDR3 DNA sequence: TGTGCCAGCAGCTCCCGGGACTGGACGCAGTATTTT. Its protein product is CASSSRDWTQYF.

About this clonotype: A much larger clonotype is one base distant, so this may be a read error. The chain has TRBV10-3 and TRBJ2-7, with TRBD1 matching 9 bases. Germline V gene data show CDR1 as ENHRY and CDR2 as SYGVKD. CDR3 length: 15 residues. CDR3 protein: CAIGESPTGGYEQYF. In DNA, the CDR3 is TGTGCCATCGGTGAGTCCCCGACAGGGGGCTACGAGCAGTACTTC.

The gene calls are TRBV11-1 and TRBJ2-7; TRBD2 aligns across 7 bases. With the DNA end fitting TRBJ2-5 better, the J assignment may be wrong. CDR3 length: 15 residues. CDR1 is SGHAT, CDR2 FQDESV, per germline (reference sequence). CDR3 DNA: TGTGCCAGCAGCTTAAGGGCTAGCGGTCAAGAGACCCAGTACTTC. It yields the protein CASSLRASGQETQYF.

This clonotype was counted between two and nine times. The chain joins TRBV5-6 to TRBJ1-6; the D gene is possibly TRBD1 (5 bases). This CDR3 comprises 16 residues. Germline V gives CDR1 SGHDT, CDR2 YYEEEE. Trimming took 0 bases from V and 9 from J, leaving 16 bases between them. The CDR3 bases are TGTGCCAGCAGCTTGGGTGACAGAGGCCCTATTTCACCCCTCCACTTT. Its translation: CASSLGDRGPISPLHF. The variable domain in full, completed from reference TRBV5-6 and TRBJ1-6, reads DAGVTQSPTHLIKTRGQQVTLRCSPKSGHDTVSWYQQALGQGPQFIFQYYEEEERQRGNFPDRFSGHQFPNYSSELNVNALLLGDSALYLCASSLGDRGPISPLHFGNGTRLTVT.

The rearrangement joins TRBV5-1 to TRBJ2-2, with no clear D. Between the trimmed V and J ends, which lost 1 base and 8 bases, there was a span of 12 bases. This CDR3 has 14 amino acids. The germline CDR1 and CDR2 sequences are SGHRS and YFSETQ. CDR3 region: CASSLFRAKGELFF. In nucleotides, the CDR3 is TGCGCCAGCAGCTTGTTTAGGGCTAAGGGGGAGCTGTTTTTT.

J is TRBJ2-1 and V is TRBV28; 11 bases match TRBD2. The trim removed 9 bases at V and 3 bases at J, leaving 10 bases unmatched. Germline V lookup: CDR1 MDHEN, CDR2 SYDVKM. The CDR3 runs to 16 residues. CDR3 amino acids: CASLRSLAGGYNEQFF. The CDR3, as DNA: TGTGCCAGTCTTAGGAGTCTAGCGGGAGGCTACAATGAGCAGTTCTTC.

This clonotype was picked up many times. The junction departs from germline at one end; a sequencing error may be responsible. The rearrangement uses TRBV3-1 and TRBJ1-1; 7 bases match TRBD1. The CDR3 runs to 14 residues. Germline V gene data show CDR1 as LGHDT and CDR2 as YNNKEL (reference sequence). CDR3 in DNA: TGCGCCAGCAGCCAAGGACAGGTGAACACTGAAGCTTTCTTT. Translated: CASSQGQVNTEAFF.

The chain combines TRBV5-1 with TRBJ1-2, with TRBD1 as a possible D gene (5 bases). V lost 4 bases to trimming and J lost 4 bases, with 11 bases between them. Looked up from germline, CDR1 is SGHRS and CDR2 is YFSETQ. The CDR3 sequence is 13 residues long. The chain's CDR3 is CASSTPDTYGYTF. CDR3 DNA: TGCGCCAGCAGCACACCGGACACCTATGGCTACACCTTC.

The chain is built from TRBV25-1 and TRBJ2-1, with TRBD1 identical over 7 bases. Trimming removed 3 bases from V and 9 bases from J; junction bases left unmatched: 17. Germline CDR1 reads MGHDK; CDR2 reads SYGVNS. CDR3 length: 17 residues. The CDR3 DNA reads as TGTGCCAGCAGTGATGTGAAGTTTGAGGGGGCGAGGGGTGAGCAGTTCTTC. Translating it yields CASSDVKFEGARGEQFF.

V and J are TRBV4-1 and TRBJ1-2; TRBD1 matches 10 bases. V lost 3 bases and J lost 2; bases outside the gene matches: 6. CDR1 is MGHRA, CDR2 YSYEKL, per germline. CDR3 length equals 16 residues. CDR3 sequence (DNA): TGCGCCAGCAGCCAGCAATGGGACAGGGGCAACTATGGCTACACCTTC. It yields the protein CASSQQWDRGNYGYTF.

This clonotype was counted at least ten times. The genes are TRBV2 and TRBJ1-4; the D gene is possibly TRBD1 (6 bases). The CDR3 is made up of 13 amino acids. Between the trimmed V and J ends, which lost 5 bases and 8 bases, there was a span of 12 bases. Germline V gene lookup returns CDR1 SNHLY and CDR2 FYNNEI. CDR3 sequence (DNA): TGTGCCAGCAGTTACACAGGGAACGAAAAACTGTTTTTT. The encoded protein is CASSYTGNEKLFF.

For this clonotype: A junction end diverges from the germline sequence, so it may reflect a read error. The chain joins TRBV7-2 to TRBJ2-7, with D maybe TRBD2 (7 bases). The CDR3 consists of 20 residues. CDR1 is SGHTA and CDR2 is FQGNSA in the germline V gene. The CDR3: CASSLVPTSSTGALSYERYF. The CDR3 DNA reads TGTGCCAGCAGCTTAGTTCCGACTAGCTCCACGGGGGCCCTCTCCTACGAGCGGTACTTC.

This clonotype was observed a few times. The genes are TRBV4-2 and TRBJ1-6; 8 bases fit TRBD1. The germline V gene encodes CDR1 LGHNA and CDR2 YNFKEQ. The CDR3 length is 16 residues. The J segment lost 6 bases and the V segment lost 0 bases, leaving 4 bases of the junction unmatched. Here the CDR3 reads CASSQEGQAVNSPLHF. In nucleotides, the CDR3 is TGTGCCAGCAGCCAAGAGGGACAGGCCGTTAATTCACCCCTCCACTTT.